This T cell receptor beta chain was retrieved from a study of Graves' ophthalmopathy and Graves' hyperthyroidism. Whole-study context: Sampling took place at initial diagnosis, with peripheral blood obtained before any treatment.

TCR beta CDR3 amplification used RNA transcripts. First-round RT-PCR employed HTBI primers, with a second-round multiplex PCR after it. TCRdb analysed the multiplex PCR reads with MiXCR anew, one entry per CDR3 protein. Of 200,000 to 250,000 distinct CDR3 sequences in the sample, roughly 21% were seen once. Diagnostic conclusions were grounded in clinical symptoms, serum thyroxine, TRAb, thyroid ultrasound and orbital computed tomography. The authors isolated PBMCs from around 10 ml of fresh peripheral blood. General study points: In predicting ophthalmopathy progression, the model reached about 69% sensitivity and 72% to 85% specificity.

With regard to this clonotype: Its antigen remains unknown.

Germline V gene data show CDR1 as MDHEN and CDR2 as SYDVKM. The CDR3 has 15 residues. Trimming pared 6 bases from V and 2 bases from J, leaving 14 bases between. V usage is TRBV28 and J usage is TRBJ1-5; the D is unclear. Sequenced material: peripheral blood. The clonotype comes from a woman aged 45 to 65 with Graves' ophthalmopathy. As DNA, the CDR3 is TGTGCCAGCAGCCGACATGGGGATGGCAATCAGCCCCAGCATTTT. Amino acids: CASSRHGDGNQPQHF.